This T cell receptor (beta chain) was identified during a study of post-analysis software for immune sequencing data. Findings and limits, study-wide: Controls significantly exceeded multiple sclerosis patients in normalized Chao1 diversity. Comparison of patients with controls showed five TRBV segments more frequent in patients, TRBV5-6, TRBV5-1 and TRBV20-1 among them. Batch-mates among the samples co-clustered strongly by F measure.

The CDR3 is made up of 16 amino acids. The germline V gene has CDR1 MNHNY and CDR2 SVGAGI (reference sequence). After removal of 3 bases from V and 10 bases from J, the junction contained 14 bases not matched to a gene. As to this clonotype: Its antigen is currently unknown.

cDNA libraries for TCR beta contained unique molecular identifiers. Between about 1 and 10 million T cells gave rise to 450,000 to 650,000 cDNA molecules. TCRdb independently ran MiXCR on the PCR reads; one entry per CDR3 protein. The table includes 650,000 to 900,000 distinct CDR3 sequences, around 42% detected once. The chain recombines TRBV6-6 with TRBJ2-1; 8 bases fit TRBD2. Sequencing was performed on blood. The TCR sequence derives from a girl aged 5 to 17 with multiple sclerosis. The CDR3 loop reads CASSYVAGGFGGEQFF. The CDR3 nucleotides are TGTGCCAGCAGTTATGTTGCGGGAGGATTCGGGGGAGAGCAGTTCTTC.